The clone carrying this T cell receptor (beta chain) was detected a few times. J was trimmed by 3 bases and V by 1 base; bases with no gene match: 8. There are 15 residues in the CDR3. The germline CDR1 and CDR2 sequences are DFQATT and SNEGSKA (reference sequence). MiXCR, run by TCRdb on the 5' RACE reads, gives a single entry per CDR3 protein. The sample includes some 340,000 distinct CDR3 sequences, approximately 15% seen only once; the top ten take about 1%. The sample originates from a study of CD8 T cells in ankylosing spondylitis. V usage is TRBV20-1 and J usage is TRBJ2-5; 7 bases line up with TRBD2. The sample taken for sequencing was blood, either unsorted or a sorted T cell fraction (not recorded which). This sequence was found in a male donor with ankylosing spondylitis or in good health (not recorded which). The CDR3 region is CSARGGGRLEETQYF. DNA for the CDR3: TGCAGTGCTAGAGGGGGGGGGAGGCTAGAAGAGACCCAGTACTTC.